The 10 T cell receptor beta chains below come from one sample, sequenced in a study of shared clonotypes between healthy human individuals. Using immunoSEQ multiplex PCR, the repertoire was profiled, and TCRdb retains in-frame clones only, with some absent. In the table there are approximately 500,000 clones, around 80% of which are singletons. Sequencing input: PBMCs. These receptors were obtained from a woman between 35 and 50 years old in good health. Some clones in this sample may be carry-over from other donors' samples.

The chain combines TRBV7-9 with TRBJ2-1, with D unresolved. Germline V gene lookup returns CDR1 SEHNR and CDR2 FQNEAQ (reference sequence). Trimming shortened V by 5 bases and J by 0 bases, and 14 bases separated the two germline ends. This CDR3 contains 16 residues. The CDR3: CASSALGGSSYNEQFF. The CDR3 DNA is TGTGCCAGCAGCGCCCTAGGCGGTAGCTCCTACAATGAGCAGTTCTTC.

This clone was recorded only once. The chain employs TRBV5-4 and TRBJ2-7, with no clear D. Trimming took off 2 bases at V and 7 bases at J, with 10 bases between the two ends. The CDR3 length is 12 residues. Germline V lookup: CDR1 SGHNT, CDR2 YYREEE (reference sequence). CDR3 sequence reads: CASSFGVGEQYF. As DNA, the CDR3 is TGTGCCAGCAGCTTCGGAGTTGGGGAGCAGTACTTC.

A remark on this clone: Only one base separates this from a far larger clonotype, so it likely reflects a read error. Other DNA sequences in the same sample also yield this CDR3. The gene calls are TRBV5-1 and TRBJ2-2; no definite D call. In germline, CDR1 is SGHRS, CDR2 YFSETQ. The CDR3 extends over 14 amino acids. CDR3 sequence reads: CASSLAQSTGELFF. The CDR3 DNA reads TGTGCCAGCAGCTTGGCACAGAGCACCGGGGAGCTGTTTTTT.

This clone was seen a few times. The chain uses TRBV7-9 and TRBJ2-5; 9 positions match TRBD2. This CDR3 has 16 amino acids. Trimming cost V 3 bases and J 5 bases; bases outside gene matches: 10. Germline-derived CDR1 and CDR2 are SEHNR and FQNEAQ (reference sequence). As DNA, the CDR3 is TGTGCCAGCAGCTTTTCGGGCGGGAGGGCCCGGGAGACCCAGTACTTC. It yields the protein CASSFSGGRARETQYF.

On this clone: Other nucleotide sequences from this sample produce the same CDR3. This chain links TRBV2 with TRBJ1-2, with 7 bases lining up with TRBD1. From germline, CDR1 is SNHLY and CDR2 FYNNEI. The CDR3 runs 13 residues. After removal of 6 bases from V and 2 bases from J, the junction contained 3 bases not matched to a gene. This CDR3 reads CASSVGQNYGYTF. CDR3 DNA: TGTGCCAGCAGCGTGGGACAGAACTATGGCTACACCTTC.

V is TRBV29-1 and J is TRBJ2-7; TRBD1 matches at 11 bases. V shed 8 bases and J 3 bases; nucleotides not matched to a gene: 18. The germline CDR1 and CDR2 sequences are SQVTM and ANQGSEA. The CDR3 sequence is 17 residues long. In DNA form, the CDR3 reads TGCAGCACAATTGCAGATCCCGGGACAGGGGGTAACTACGAGCAGTACTTC. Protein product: CSTIADPGTGGNYEQYF.

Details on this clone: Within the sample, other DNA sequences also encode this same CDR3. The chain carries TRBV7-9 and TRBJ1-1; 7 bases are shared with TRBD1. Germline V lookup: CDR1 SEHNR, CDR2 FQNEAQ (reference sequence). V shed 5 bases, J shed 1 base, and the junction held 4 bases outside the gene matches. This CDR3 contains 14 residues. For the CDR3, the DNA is TGTGCCAGCAGCCCAAGACAGGGGAACACTGAAGCTTTCTTT. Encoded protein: CASSPRQGNTEAFF. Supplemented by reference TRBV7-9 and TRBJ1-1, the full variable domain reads DTGVSQNPRHKITKRGQNVTFRCDPISEHNRLYWYRQTLGQGPEFLTYFQNEAQLEKSRLLSDRFSAERPKGSFSTLEIQRTEQGDSAMYLCASSPRQGNTEAFFGQGTRLTVV.

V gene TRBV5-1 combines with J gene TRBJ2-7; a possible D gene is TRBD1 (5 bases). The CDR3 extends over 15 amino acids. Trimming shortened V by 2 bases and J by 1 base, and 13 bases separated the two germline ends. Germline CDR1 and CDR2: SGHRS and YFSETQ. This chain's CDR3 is CASSFMDTASYEQYF. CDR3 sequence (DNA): TGCGCCAGCAGCTTCATGGACACCGCATCCTACGAGCAGTACTTC. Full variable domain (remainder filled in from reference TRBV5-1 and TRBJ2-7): KAGVTQTPRYLIKTRGQQVTLSCSPISGHRSVSWYQQTPGQGLQFLFEYFSETQRNKGNFPGRFSGRQFSNSRSEMNVSTLELGDSALYLCASSFMDTASYEQYFGPGTRLTVT.

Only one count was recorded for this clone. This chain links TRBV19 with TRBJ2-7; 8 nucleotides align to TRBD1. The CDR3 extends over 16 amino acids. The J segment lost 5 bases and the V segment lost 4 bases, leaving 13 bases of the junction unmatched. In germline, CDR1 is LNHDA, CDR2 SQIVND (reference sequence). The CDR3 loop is CASSTTPTGTGDEQYF. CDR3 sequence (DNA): TGTGCCAGTAGTACAACCCCGACAGGGACAGGAGACGAGCAGTACTTC.

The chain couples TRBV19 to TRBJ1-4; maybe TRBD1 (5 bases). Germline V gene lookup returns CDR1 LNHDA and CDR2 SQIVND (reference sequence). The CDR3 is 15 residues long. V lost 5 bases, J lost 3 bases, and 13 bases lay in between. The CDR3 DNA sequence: TGTGCCAGTAGTCCCACCGGGGGTCCTAATGAAAAACTGTTTTTT. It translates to CASSPTGGPNEKLFF.